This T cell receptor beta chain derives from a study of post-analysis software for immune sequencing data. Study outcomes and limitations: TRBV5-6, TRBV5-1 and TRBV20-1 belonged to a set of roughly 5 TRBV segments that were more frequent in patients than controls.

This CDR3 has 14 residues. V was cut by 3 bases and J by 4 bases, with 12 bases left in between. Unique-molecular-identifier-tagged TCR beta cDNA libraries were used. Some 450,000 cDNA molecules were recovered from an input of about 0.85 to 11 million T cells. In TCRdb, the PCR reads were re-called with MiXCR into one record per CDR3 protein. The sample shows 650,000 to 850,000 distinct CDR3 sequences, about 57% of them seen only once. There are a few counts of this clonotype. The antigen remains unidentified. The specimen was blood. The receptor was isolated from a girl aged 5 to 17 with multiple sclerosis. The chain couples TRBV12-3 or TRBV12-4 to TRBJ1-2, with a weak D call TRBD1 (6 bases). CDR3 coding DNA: TGTGCCAGCAGTTTCCAGGGGTACCGCTATGGCTACACCTTC. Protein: CASSFQGYRYGYTF.